The 23 T cell receptor beta chains in this list originate from one sample, sequenced in a study of control samples from healthy donors and cancer patients. The protocol was immunoSEQ multiplex PCR, while the TCRdb copy is restricted to in-frame clones and leaves out a portion. The sample consists of roughly 76,000 clones, 93% of them appearing once. Specimen: PBMCs. Source of these receptors: a woman aged 40 to 50 with lung cancer.

The chain couples TRBV5-1 to TRBJ1-2, with no clear D. V was clipped by 0 bases and J by 0 bases, with 9 bases between them. The CDR3 sequence is 15 residues long. Germline-derived CDR1 and CDR2 are SGHRS and YFSETQ. The CDR3 spells CASSLGPDANYGYTF. The CDR3 nucleotides are TGCGCCAGCAGCTTGGGGCCGGACGCTAACTATGGCTACACCTTC.

This clone was detected a few times. CDR3 DNA: TGCAGCGTTGCAACTGGCAACGGCGTGGGGGGCTACACCTTC. This sequence encodes CSVATGNGVGGYTF. The rearrangement links TRBV29-1 to TRBJ1-2; D unclear. Trimming removed 4 bases at V and 8 bases at J, with 20 bases between. This CDR3 is built from 14 residues. Germline assignment: CDR1 SQVTM and CDR2 ANQGSEA.

In the case of this clone: The sample carries other DNA sequences with the same CDR3. The V and J genes are TRBV19 and TRBJ2-4; tentative D call: TRBD1 (6 bases). V shed 6 bases and J shed 0 bases, with 9 bases lying between them. This CDR3 is 14 amino acids long. Per the germline V gene, CDR1 is LNHDA and CDR2 is SQIVND (reference sequence). CDR3 nucleotides: TGTGCCAGTAGGGACAGTTTAGCCAAAAACATTCAGTACTTC. It is translated as CASRDSLAKNIQYF.

The chain is built from TRBV5-4 and TRBJ2-7; no reliable D call. CDR1 and CDR2 from the germline V gene are SGHNT and YYREEE (reference sequence). This CDR3 region has 12 residues. Trimming took off 3 bases at V and 3 bases at J, with 7 bases between the two ends. CDR3 loop: CASSSRGYEQYF. The DNA for the CDR3 is TGTGCCAGCAGCTCCCGAGGCTACGAGCAGTACTTC.

V gene TRBV6-5 combines with J gene TRBJ1-2; D may be TRBD1 (6 bases). This CDR3 contains 13 residues. CDR1 MNHEY and CDR2 SVGAGI come from the germline V gene. V was cut by 7 bases and J by 7 bases, with 16 bases left in between. CDR3 nucleotides: TGTGCCAGCACCCTTCTCGGGGGGCTTGGCTACACCTTC. Translation: CASTLLGGLGYTF.

The V gene is TRBV30, the J gene TRBJ1-5; D gene uncertain. CDR1 and CDR2 (germline): GTSNPN, SVGIG (reference sequence). The CDR3 sequence is 14 residues long. V shed 1 base and J shed 2 bases, with 9 bases lying between them. Written as DNA, the CDR3 is TGTGCCTGGAGTGGGAGCTCCCGCAATCAGCCCCAGCATTTT. Translated, it gives CAWSGSSRNQPQHF.

The V call is TRBV12-3 or TRBV12-4, the J call TRBJ1-6; D is unresolved. V was pared by 7 bases and J by 10 bases, with 11 bases between. This CDR3 contains 12 residues. CDR3 sequence reads: CASTSGGSPLHF. The CDR3 coding sequence is TGTGCCAGCACCTCAGGCGGGTCACCCCTCCACTTT.

The V gene is TRBV5-6, the J gene TRBJ1-5, with a tentative D call TRBD1 (5 bases). From germline, CDR1 is SGHDT and CDR2 YYEEEE. Trimming left V 2 bases short and J 0 bases short, with 15 bases between. The length of the CDR3 is 17 residues. The CDR3 is CASSFGGSLGSNQPQHF. The CDR3 nucleotides read TGTGCCAGCAGCTTCGGGGGGTCGTTGGGTAGCAATCAGCCCCAGCATTTT.

This chain connects TRBV15 to TRBJ1-1, with 8 bases fitting TRBD1. With 5 bases clipped from V and 3 bases from J, the junction kept 11 bases outside the gene matches. Looked up from germline, CDR1 is LNHNV and CDR2 is YYDKDF (reference sequence). CDR3 length: 16 amino acids. CDR3 protein: CATSERTGRKDTEAFF. DNA of the CDR3: TGTGCCACCAGCGAAAGGACAGGGCGGAAAGACACTGAAGCTTTCTTT.

This clone appeared once. This chain links TRBV20-1 with TRBJ1-2; a weak D match, TRBD1 (6 bases). Trimming shortened V by 3 bases and J by 7 bases, and 15 bases separated the two germline ends. Germline V gene sequence: CDR1 DFQATT, CDR2 SNEGSKA (reference sequence). The CDR3 length is 13 residues. This CDR3 reads CSASPQGRGGYTF. Written as DNA, the CDR3 is TGCAGTGCTAGTCCACAGGGACGGGGTGGCTACACCTTC.

The chain joins TRBV18 to TRBJ2-7; no definite D call. The germline V gene encodes CDR1 KGHSH and CDR2 LQKENI. The V end lost 4 bases, the J end lost 0 bases, and 16 bases lay between the germline ends. CDR3 length: 16 amino acids. The CDR3 loop reads CASSRSSVDRSYEQYF. The CDR3 coding sequence is TGTGCCAGCTCACGATCCTCAGTGGACCGCTCCTACGAGCAGTACTTC.

V usage is TRBV13 and J usage is TRBJ2-4; a possible D gene is TRBD2 (5 bases). CDR3 length equals 15 residues. The V end lost 3 bases, the J end lost 3 bases, and 12 bases lay between the germline ends. The V gene's germline CDR1 is PRHDT and CDR2 FYEKMQ (reference sequence). Here the CDR3 DNA reads TGTGCCAGCAGCTTTAGGACTGGCGGCAAAAACATTCAGTACTTC. Translated: CASSFRTGGKNIQYF.

As for this clone: It is likely a read error, because the conserved phenylalanine at the end of the CDR3 is missing. The DNA is left out, because the CDR3 cannot be placed on it with certainty; the CDR3 is given as TCRdb lists it. The V gene is TRBV3-1 (or the pseudogene TRBV3-2), the J gene TRBJ1-2. Per germline, CDR1 LGHDT and CDR2 YNNKEL (reference sequence). The CDR3 is made up of 13 amino acids, end residues included. The CDR3 sequence: CASSQDQSGGARV.

The V gene is TRBV11-1, the J gene TRBJ1-1, with no clear D. V was trimmed by 5 bases and J by 3 bases, leaving 16 bases between them. From germline, CDR1 is SGHAT and CDR2 FQDESV (reference sequence). CDR3 length: 15 amino acids. The CDR3 DNA follows: TGTGCCAGCAGCGAGTCGACGGTGCCTTACACTGAAGCTTTCTTT. It is translated as CASSESTVPYTEAFF. Based on the CDR3 plus reference TRBV11-1 and TRBJ1-1, the full variable domain is EAEVAQSPRYKITEKSQAVAFWCDPISGHATLYWYRQILGQGPELLVQFQDESVVDDSQLPKDRFSAERLKGVDSTLKIQPAELGDSAMYLCASSESTVPYTEAFFGQGTRLTVV.

The chain has TRBV5-5 and TRBJ1-1; D is undetermined. Trimming cost V 0 bases and J 2 bases, with 5 bases left between them. CDR3 length: 13 amino acids. Germline V CDR1 and CDR2: SGHKS, YYEKEE (reference sequence). The CDR3 bases are TGTGCCAGCAGCTTGGACCTAAACACTGAAGCTTTCTTT. This encodes CASSLDLNTEAFF.

This clone showed up just a few times. The chain employs TRBV7-9 and TRBJ2-1; D gene unclear. Between the trimmed V and J ends, which lost 7 bases and 4 bases, there was a span of 14 bases. The germline gives CDR1 SEHNR, CDR2 FQNEAQ (reference sequence). The CDR3 extends over 14 amino acids. CDR3 sequence: CASKGRQEYNEQFF. CDR3 coding DNA: TGTGCCAGCAAGGGTCGGCAGGAATACAATGAGCAGTTCTTC.

The chain combines TRBV6-5 with TRBJ1-2; 7 bases are a match to TRBD1. V shed 6 bases, J shed 8 bases, and the junction held 6 bases outside the gene matches. The CDR3 runs 12 residues. Germline CDR1 MNHEY, CDR2 SVGAGI. The CDR3 sequence: CASSRTGGGYTF. CDR3 nucleotide sequence: TGTGCCAGCAGCAGGACAGGAGGGGGCTACACCTTC.

The V call is TRBV28, the J call TRBJ1-5; TRBD1 matches at 12 bases. V lost 3 bases to trimming and J lost 6 bases; unmatched junction nucleotides: 6. The CDR3 totals 16 residues. Germline values: CDR1 MDHEN, CDR2 SYDVKM. CDR3 bases: TGTGCCAGCAGTTTGGCGGGACAGGGGGCGGGTCAGCCCCAGCATTTT. This encodes CASSLAGQGAGQPQHF.

The chain has TRBV9 and TRBJ1-3, with D unresolved. The germline gives CDR1 SGDLS, CDR2 YYNGEE. Trimming left V 2 bases short and J 1 base short, with 7 bases between. There are 14 residues in the CDR3. CDR3 protein: CASSVRASGNTIYF. Here the CDR3 DNA reads TGTGCCAGCAGCGTGCGGGCGTCTGGAAACACCATATATTTT.

The CDR3 protein is CASSIGTRPYEQYF. The CDR3 DNA reads as TGTGCCAGTAGTATTGGGACTAGACCCTACGAGCAGTACTTC. The V gene is TRBV19, the J gene TRBJ2-7; 8 bases map to TRBD2. The CDR3 covers 14 residues. After removal of 3 bases from V and 2 bases from J, the junction contained 3 bases not matched to a gene. CDR1 is LNHDA, CDR2 SQIVND, per germline (reference sequence).

The table lists this clone with a few counts. The CDR3 reads CASSQGTSGGYNEQFF. The CDR3 DNA is TGTGCCAGCAGCCAAGGGACTAGCGGGGGATACAATGAGCAGTTCTTC. The chain recombines TRBV7-3 with TRBJ2-1; 14 bases map to TRBD2. Trimming at V came to 5 bases and at J to 4 bases, leaving 4 bases not matched to a gene. CDR1 and CDR2 from the germline V gene are SGHTA and FQGTGA. CDR3 length: 16 amino acids. Drawing the rest from reference TRBV7-3 and TRBJ2-1, the complete variable domain is GAGVSQTPSNKVTEKGKYVELRCDPISGHTALYWYRQSLGQGPEFLIYFQGTGAADDSGLPNDRFFAVRPEGSVSTLKIQRTERGDSAVYLCASSQGTSGGYNEQFFGPGTRLTVL.

The rearrangement joins TRBV11-2 to TRBJ2-1; D gene ambiguous. Between the trimmed V and J ends, which lost 4 bases and 5 bases, there was a span of 15 bases. CDR1 and CDR2 from the germline V gene are SGHAT and FQNNGV. The CDR3 sequence is 15 residues long. The CDR3 is CASSYFPHSNNEQFF. Written as DNA, the CDR3 is TGTGCCAGCAGCTACTTCCCTCATTCCAACAATGAGCAGTTCTTC. Filled out from reference TRBV11-2 and TRBJ2-1, the complete variable domain reads EAGVAQSPRYKIIEKRQSVAFWCNPISGHATLYWYQQILGQGPKLLIQFQNNGVVDDSQLPKDRFSAERLKGVDSTLKIQPAKLEDSAVYLCASSYFPHSNNEQFFGPGTRLTVL.

V gene TRBV6-4 combines with J gene TRBJ2-2; TRBD2 is a possible D gene (5 bases). With 1 base removed from V and 4 bases from J, the gap between germline ends came to 13 bases. CDR3 length: 16 amino acids. The germline CDR1 and CDR2 sequences are MRHNA and SNTAGT. The CDR3 nucleotides are TGTGCCAGCAGTGACTGGCCCGGGGTTGGCACCGGGGAGCTGTTTTTT. Amino acid sequence: CASSDWPGVGTGELFF.